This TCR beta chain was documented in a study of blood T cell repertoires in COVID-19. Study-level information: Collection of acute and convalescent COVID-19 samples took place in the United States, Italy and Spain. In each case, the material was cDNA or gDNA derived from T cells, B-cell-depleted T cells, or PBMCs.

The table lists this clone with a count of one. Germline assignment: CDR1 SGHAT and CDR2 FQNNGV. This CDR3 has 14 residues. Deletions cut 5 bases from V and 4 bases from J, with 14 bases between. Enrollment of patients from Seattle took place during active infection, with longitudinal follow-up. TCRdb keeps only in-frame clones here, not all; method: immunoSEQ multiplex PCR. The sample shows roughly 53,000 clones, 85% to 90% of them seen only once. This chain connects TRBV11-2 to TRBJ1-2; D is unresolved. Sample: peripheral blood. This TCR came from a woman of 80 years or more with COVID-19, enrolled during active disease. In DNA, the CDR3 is TGTGCCAGCAGCCCTCTTGACGCGGGCTATGGCTACACCTTC. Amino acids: CASSPLDAGYGYTF.